This TCR beta chain was identified during a study of PD-1 blockade in classical Hodgkin lymphoma (TCRdb year 2020). About the study as a whole: Nivolumab dosing was 3 mg/kg intravenously every 2 weeks, continuing until either disease progression or unacceptable toxicity. The study used TCR beta sequencing and CyTOF to define a peripheral blood immune signature of response to PD-1 blockade in classical Hodgkin lymphoma.

The CDR3 starts with the cysteine, ends with the phenylalanine, and has 15 residues. Kept here is only the CDR3 DNA, which spans 45 bases and is read in frame from base 1. Trimming leaves V shorter by 6 bases and J shorter by 0 bases, with the junction holding 5 bases beyond the gene matches. The germline V gene gives CDR1 as SNHLY and CDR2 as FYNNEI. Study-level results and caveats: Patients starting nivolumab less than 1 year after ASCT had lower diversity and were excluded from later analyses to avoid confounding by immune reconstitution. The study was limited to a single clinical trial cohort, and causes of repertoire differences, possibly disease activity or prior therapy, remained undefined. Baseline TCR diversity was reported as lower in newly diagnosed patients than in healthy donors, and lower still in relapsed/refractory patients. By C4D1, a significant rise was seen in CD4+ TCR diversity but not in CD8+ TCR diversity (p=0.0027 vs p=0.16), and the rise was most apparent among complete responders (p=0.02). Trial patients achieving complete response had baseline diversity similar to newly diagnosed patients, whereas partial responders and progressors had significantly lower diversity.

The meaning of the sample's time point label: cycle 4 day 1 (C4D1), after more than 5 weeks of nivolumab. All trial patients had relapsed after autologous stem cell transplantation, with cohorts A, B and C differing in prior brentuximab vedotin exposure. The trial cohort comprised 56 patients with relapsed/refractory classical Hodgkin lymphoma whose best overall responses were complete response, partial response or progressive disease. In the multi-cohort phase II CheckMate 205 trial, trial patients received single-agent nivolumab. An independent review committee assessed best overall response using the 2007 International Working Group response criteria. Trial PBMCs were obtained immediately prior to nivolumab initiation (C1D1) and on therapy at cycle 2 day 1 and cycle 4 day 1. After peripheral blood was drawn into 8 mL Vacutainer Cell Preparation Tubes, PBMCs were isolated by centrifugation and then cryopreserved.

Genomic DNA was isolated using the Qiagen DNeasy kit from unsorted PBMCs as well as from negatively selected CD4+ and CD8+ fractions. Amplification of TCR beta CDR3 regions was done by immunoSEQ multiplex PCR with primers that anneal to V and J segments. A synthetic immune receptor repertoire was used to minimize amplification bias, and any remaining bias was removed computationally after sequencing. Processing in the source paper ran as follows. Repertoire diversity was quantified as the Shannon entropy index using custom Python scripts. Unsorted, CD4+ and CD8+ repertoires were examined separately, except in combined analyses, for which CD4+ and CD8+ sequences were merged in silico. A clone counted as expanded when the clone's frequency after treatment rose at least 2-fold relative to C1D1, and clones undetected at baseline were given a pseudocount of 0.5. Clones with 0 or 1 copy at C1D1 were defined as singleton clones, while clones with 2 or more copies were defined as non-singleton clones. By matching protein sequences in sorted samples from the same patient, clones expanded in unsorted samples were annotated as CD4+, CD8+ or unknown. Wilcoxon tests were applied to paired samples to test diversity changes from C1D1 to C4D1. In its TCRdb copy, this immuneACCESS table keeps in-frame sequences only and misses some clones. Where compared with another copy, unresolved V genes explain less than half of these, and the others have no known cause. Clone size and the V and J calls come from that table; the DNA yielded D and trimming. The sample table shows some 96,000 clones, and about 93% are seen once. Just under 2% of the sample lies in the top ten.

As regards this clone: Its antigen remains undetermined. No clone much larger than this one lies a single base away; base qualities are absent.

The sequence was collected from a human donor with classical Hodgkin lymphoma. The input for sequencing was peripheral blood mononuclear cells (PBMCs), taken before the fourth cycle of nivolumab. The V and J segments used are TRBV2 and TRBJ1-5, with TRBD1 identical over 7 junction bases. The DNA is TGTGCCAGCAGGGAGGGACAGTATAGCAATCAGCCCCAGCATTTT. This translates into CASREGQYSNQPQHF.